These 32 T cell receptor beta chains came from one sample sequenced in a study of identical twins. TCRdb processed the 5' RACE reads anew with MiXCR; each CDR3 protein has one entry. The sample yields around 960,000 distinct CDR3 sequences, about 12% seen once. These data were likewise used in another study, on yellow fever vaccine responses in identical twins.

Specimen: PBMCs. The source is a woman younger than 30 in good health.

A note on this clonotype: One end of the junction varies from germline; a read error may be responsible. V gene TRBV10-3 combines with J gene TRBJ2-7; D not certain. CDR1 and CDR2 (germline): ENHRY, SYGVKD. CDR3 size: 8 residues. The CDR3: CARHGVRF. DNA for the CDR3: TGTGCCAGACATGGAGTCCGCTTC.

This clonotype showed up just a few times. The genes are TRBV18 and TRBJ2-7; 11 nucleotides agree with TRBD2. V dropped 5 bases and J dropped 4; count of bases not matched to a gene: 4. The CDR3 loop spans 14 amino acids. Germline CDR1 and CDR2: KGHSH and LQKENI. The CDR3 loop reads CASSVTSGSYEQYV. The DNA of the CDR3 is TGTGCCAGCTCAGTAACTAGCGGGAGTTACGAGCAGTACGTC.

This chain links TRBV9 with TRBJ2-3, with TRBD1 matching over 7 bases. The V segment lost 0 bases and the J segment 0 bases; nucleotides outside the gene matches: 4. The CDR3 is made up of 16 amino acids. The V gene's germline CDR1 is SGDLS and CDR2 YYNGEE. The CDR3 DNA follows: TGTGCCAGCAGCGTAGCTCCGGGACAGAGCACAGATACGCAGTATTTT. It is translated as CASSVAPGQSTDTQYF.

This clonotype was counted at least ten times. The chain uses TRBV12-3 or TRBV12-4 and TRBJ2-2; the D gene is possibly TRBD2 (6 bases). The ends were cut back, 3 bases at V and 1 base at J, with 12 bases in the middle. The CDR3 covers 16 residues. The CDR3 DNA follows: TGTGCCAGCAGTTTCTTGGGGCGGGGGAACACCGGGGAGCTGTTTTTT. It encodes CASSFLGRGNTGELFF.

This clonotype occurred a few times. This chain uses TRBV2 with TRBJ1-1; no firm D call. The CDR3 totals 12 residues. The germline gives CDR1 SNHLY, CDR2 FYNNEI. V was clipped by 3 bases and J by 0 bases, with 2 bases between them. CDR3 in amino acids: CASSDLNTEAFF. Written as DNA, the CDR3 is TGTGCCAGCAGTGACTTGAACACTGAAGCTTTCTTT.

CDR3 sequence reads: CASSRLAFAGELFF. The CDR3 bases are TGTGCCAGCAGCAGACTAGCTTTCGCCGGGGAGCTGTTTTTT. This chain connects TRBV11-3 to TRBJ2-2; 7 nucleotides agree with TRBD2. Germline V CDR1 and CDR2: SGHNT, YENEEA. The ends lost 5 bases at V and 6 bases at J; junction bases unmatched: 6. This CDR3 spans 14 amino acids.

V gene TRBV29-1 combines with J gene TRBJ2-5, with 8 bases matching TRBD2. Trimming at V came to 5 bases and at J to 1 base, leaving 3 bases not matched to a gene. Looked up from germline, CDR1 is SQVTM and CDR2 is ANQGSEA. The CDR3 has 13 amino acids. Here the CDR3 DNA reads TGCAGCGTTATTAGCGGGGTCCAAGAGACCCAGTACTTC. Encoded protein: CSVISGVQETQYF. Together with reference TRBV29-1 and TRBJ2-5, the CDR3 gives the full variable domain: SAVISQKPSRDICQRGTSLTIQCQVDSQVTMMFWYRQQPGQSLTLIATANQGSEATYESGFVIDKFPISRPNLTFSTLTVSNMSPEDSSIYLCSVISGVQETQYFGPGTRLLVL.

This clonotype has a single count. No conserved phenylalanine or tryptophan ends this CDR3, so it is likely a read error. The rearrangement joins TRBV5-8 to TRBJ2-2, with D maybe TRBD1 (6 bases). The germline CDR1 and CDR2 sequences are SGHTS and YDEGEE. V was cut by 7 bases and J by 13 bases, with 26 bases left in between. The CDR3 has 15 residues. The DNA of the CDR3 is TGTGCCAGCGGCCCAGGGGACCTCAGCACCGGGCTGCTGTTTCTT. This codes for CASGPGDLSTGLLFL.

The rearrangement links TRBV2 to TRBJ2-7; TRBD1 might be the D (6 bases). Germline CDR1 SNHLY, CDR2 FYNNEI. The CDR3 totals 12 residues. V lost 5 bases, J lost 6 bases, and 11 bases lay in between. CDR3 amino acids: CASSLQGIEQYF. In DNA form, the CDR3 reads TGTGCCAGCAGTCTACAGGGCATCGAGCAGTACTTC.

The chain combines TRBV12-5 with TRBJ2-5; 7 positions agree with TRBD1. CDR3 length: 14 amino acids. The V and J ends lost 5 bases and 2 bases, in that order; junction bases with no gene match: 5. Germline V gene data show CDR1 as LGHNT and CDR2 as FRNRAP. This CDR3 reads CASGLDRPQETQYF. The CDR3 DNA reads as TGTGCTAGTGGTCTGGACAGGCCGCAAGAGACCCAGTACTTC.

The V and J genes are TRBV3-1 and TRBJ2-7; TRBD2 matches 7 bases. This CDR3 is 14 amino acids long. Germline assignment: CDR1 LGHDT and CDR2 YNNKEL (reference sequence). V trimming: 5 bases; J trimming: 7 bases; junction bases outside the gene matches: 11. As DNA, the CDR3 is TGTGCCAGCAGCAATCCGGGACTACAACTAGAGCAGTACTTC. Protein sequence: CASSNPGLQLEQYF.

This clonotype was counted a few times. This chain connects TRBV10-3 to TRBJ1-2; the D gene is possibly TRBD1 (5 bases). CDR1 and CDR2 from the germline V gene are ENHRY and SYGVKD. With 6 bases removed from V and 8 bases from J, the gap between germline ends came to 13 bases. This CDR3 contains 12 residues. The CDR3 loop reads CAISSLGEGYTF. The CDR3 bases are TGTGCCATCAGCAGTTTAGGGGAAGGCTACACCTTC.

This clonotype was seen more than once but under ten times. The chain employs TRBV27 and TRBJ2-7, with D uncertain. V was pared by 0 bases and J by 4 bases, with 16 bases between. The CDR3 consists of 16 residues. The germline V gene encodes CDR1 MNHEY and CDR2 SMNVEV (reference sequence). In DNA, the CDR3 is TGTGCCAGCAGTTTATCGTGGGCAGGTCTTGGTTACGAGCAGTACTTC. This encodes CASSLSWAGLGYEQYF.

This clonotype was detected only a few times. This CDR3 reads CSAREPGQGLMNTEAFF. The CDR3 DNA follows: TGCAGTGCTAGAGAGCCGGGACAGGGGTTAATGAACACTGAAGCTTTCTTT. The chain has TRBV20-1 and TRBJ1-1; 10 nucleotides agree with TRBD1. Germline trimming cut 0 bases from V and 0 bases from J; bases unmatched to any gene: 7. There are 17 residues in the CDR3. CDR1 and CDR2 from the germline V gene are DFQATT and SNEGSKA (reference sequence).

V usage is TRBV25-1 and J usage is TRBJ2-1; 8 nucleotides align to TRBD2. This CDR3 is built from 15 residues. CDR1 is MGHDK, CDR2 SYGVNS, per germline. J gave up 0 bases and V 3 bases, and 1 base lay outside the gene matches. The CDR3 nucleotides read TGTGCCAGCAGTGACGGGGGGGCCTCCTACAATGAGCAGTTCTTC. Translation: CASSDGGASYNEQFF.

CDR3 protein: CASSLRVVEIGNTIYF. The DNA of the CDR3 is TGCGCCAGCAGCCTTCGGGTCGTAGAAATCGGAAACACCATATATTTT. This rearrangement joins TRBV4-1 to TRBJ1-3, with unresolved D. The CDR3 is 16 residues long. Germline CDR1 MGHRA, CDR2 YSYEKL. V was cut by 4 bases and J by 4 bases, with 17 bases left in between.

This clonotype has a handful of counts. The chain uses TRBV12-3 or TRBV12-4 and TRBJ1-5; possible D gene TRBD1, 6 bases. This CDR3 has 15 amino acids. The V gene lost 7 bases and the J gene lost 3 bases, with 16 bases spanning the gap. The CDR3 spells CASNPTGKVNQPQHF. As DNA, the CDR3 is TGTGCCAGCAATCCTACAGGGAAAGTCAATCAGCCCCAGCATTTT.

This chain links TRBV7-2 with TRBJ2-1, with D perhaps TRBD1 or TRBD2 (5 bases each). Germline CDR1 SGHTA, CDR2 FQGNSA. V was shortened by 6 bases and J by 7 bases, with 16 bases between the two germline ends. The CDR3 is 14 amino acids. In DNA, the CDR3 is TGTGCCAGCAGGACGGGGCAACCTGGGAATGAGCAGTTCTTC. It is translated as CASRTGQPGNEQFF.

This clonotype has only a few counts. The CDR3 bases are TGTGCCAGCAGTGAACTCGCCAGACAGGGCGGTGAAGCTTTCTTT. It translates to CASSELARQGGEAFF. The rearrangement joins TRBV6-1 to TRBJ1-1; TRBD1 aligns across 7 bases. The V gene end was trimmed by 2 bases and the J gene end by 7 bases; junction bases not matched to a gene: 10. The CDR3 contains 15 residues. CDR1 and CDR2 from the germline V gene are MNHNS and SASEGT.

The V and J genes are TRBV20-1 and TRBJ2-7, with 8 bases lining up with TRBD2. The CDR3 runs 14 residues. Trimming cost V 5 bases and J 3 bases; bases outside gene matches: 9. Germline loops: CDR1 DFQATT, CDR2 SNEGSKA (reference sequence). Here the CDR3 DNA reads TGCAGTGCTGGCCGGGGGGGCTATAGCTACGAGCAGTACTTC. Translating it yields CSAGRGGYSYEQYF.

In its sample, this clonotype was seen a few times. The chain employs TRBV2 and TRBJ2-1; D perhaps matches TRBD1 (6 bases). Between the trimmed V and J ends, which lost 6 bases and 6 bases, there was a span of 9 bases. Germline V lookup: CDR1 SNHLY, CDR2 FYNNEI. The CDR3 consists of 12 residues. CDR3 protein: CASRGTINEQFF. CDR3 in DNA: TGTGCCAGCAGAGGGACAATCAATGAGCAGTTCTTC.

The chain employs TRBV20-1 and TRBJ2-5, with 7 bases that match TRBD1. The CDR3 has 13 amino acids. V lost 5 bases, J lost 3 bases, and 6 bases stayed unmatched. The germline CDR1 and CDR2 sequences are DFQATT and SNEGSKA (reference sequence). CDR3 in DNA: TGCAGTGCTGACAGGGAACGCGAAGAGACCCAGTACTTC. Protein product: CSADREREETQYF.

A single count supports this clonotype. The chain carries TRBV4-1 and TRBJ2-1, with D perhaps TRBD1 (6 bases). The CDR3 is made up of 14 amino acids. Germline CDR1 is MGHRA and CDR2 is YSYEKL. Trimming pared 2 bases from V and 7 bases from J, leaving 12 bases between. The CDR3 nucleotides read TGCGCCAGCAGCCAAAGCCTAACAGGGAATGAGCAGTTCTTC. This gives the protein CASSQSLTGNEQFF.

This clonotype was found many times. The V call is TRBV7-2, the J call TRBJ2-3; D is ambiguous. With 3 bases removed from V and 7 bases from J, the gap between germline ends came to 5 bases. Looked up from germline, CDR1 is SGHTA and CDR2 is FQGNSA. The CDR3 is 11 amino acids. The CDR3 nucleotides are TGTGCCAGCAGCTTGGGGTATACGCAGTATTTT. Protein product: CASSLGYTQYF.

V gene TRBV7-8 combines with J gene TRBJ2-1, with TRBD2 matching 13 bases. Germline V lookup: CDR1 SGHVS, CDR2 FQNEAQ. The CDR3 contains 18 residues. The V and J ends lost 1 base and 6 bases, in that order; junction bases with no gene match: 9. The CDR3 loop is CASSLEPSGLAGANEQFF. Written as DNA, the CDR3 is TGTGCCAGCAGCTTAGAGCCTTCAGGACTAGCGGGAGCCAATGAGCAGTTCTTC.

This clonotype was seen more than once but under ten times. V usage is TRBV11-2 and J usage is TRBJ2-5; no clear D gene. This CDR3 has 14 residues. Per germline, CDR1 SGHAT and CDR2 FQNNGV. V lost 4 bases and J 7 bases, leaving 16 bases between the germline ends. As DNA, the CDR3 is TGTGCCAGCAGCTCCGCCAGTGGCTTTGGGACCCAGTACTTC. It encodes CASSSASGFGTQYF.

The chain links TRBV20-1 to TRBJ2-3, with 9 bases matching TRBD2. Losses at the gene ends were 1 base for V and 6 bases for J; bases not matched to a gene: 11. Germline CDR1 is DFQATT and CDR2 is SNEGSKA (reference sequence). This CDR3 region has 16 residues. The CDR3 region has the DNA TGCAGTGCTAGAGGTTCGGTAGCGGGAGAGGGGGATACGCAGTATTTT. Amino acids: CSARGSVAGEGDTQYF.

The sample holds a few counts of this clonotype. V gene TRBV20-1 combines with J gene TRBJ2-3, with D perhaps TRBD2 (6 bases). This CDR3 spans 16 amino acids. CDR1 and CDR2 (germline): DFQATT, SNEGSKA (reference sequence). Trimming stripped 6 bases from V and 2 bases from J, with 21 bases between. CDR3 nucleotides: TGCAGTGCCAGAACGGGGGATCGGGGACTCACAGATACGCAGTATTTT. This sequence encodes CSARTGDRGLTDTQYF.

The rearrangement joins TRBV7-8 to TRBJ2-7; possibly TRBD1 for D (6 bases). This CDR3 has 16 amino acids. V was pared by 2 bases and J by 3 bases, with 17 bases between. In germline, CDR1 is SGHVS, CDR2 FQNEAQ. The CDR3: CASSLTPPGAGYEQYF. CDR3 DNA: TGTGCCAGCAGCTTAACTCCACCAGGGGCGGGCTACGAGCAGTACTTC.

This chain uses TRBV3-1 with TRBJ2-5, with D uncertain. CDR1 and CDR2 from the germline V gene are LGHDT and YNNKEL (reference sequence). With 1 base removed from V and 5 bases from J, the gap between germline ends came to 8 bases. The CDR3 is 13 amino acids. CDR3 sequence reads: CASSQVGVETQYF. The DNA for the CDR3 is TGTGCCAGCAGCCAAGTGGGTGTGGAGACCCAGTACTTC.

The chain carries TRBV27 and TRBJ2-3; D remains unclear. The germline V gene has CDR1 MNHEY and CDR2 SMNVEV (reference sequence). Trimming removed 6 bases from V and 3 bases from J, with 13 bases in between. This CDR3 is built from 14 residues. The CDR3 nucleotides read TGTGCCAGCAGACCCCTCGGTCAAACAGATACGCAGTATTTT. This gives the protein CASRPLGQTDTQYF.

This chain uses TRBV5-1 with TRBJ1-1; 11 positions match TRBD1. V lost 0 bases and J lost 5; bases outside the gene matches: 3. Germline CDR1 reads SGHRS; CDR2 reads YFSETQ. This CDR3 has 15 residues. Written as DNA, the CDR3 is TGCGCCAGCAGCTTGGCCAGGGACAGGGGGACTGAAGCTTTCTTT. This sequence encodes CASSLARDRGTEAFF.